This T cell receptor beta chain was sequenced for a study of cytomegalovirus exposure and HLA in healthy donors. Both 60 Vbeta primers and 13 Jbeta primers went into the PCR. As handled by the study authors: Later reanalysis found approximately 76 million unique TCR beta chains, about 10 million of them shared. Using immunoSEQ multiplex PCR, the repertoire was profiled, and TCRdb retains in-frame clones only, with some absent. V, J and clone size reflect that table, while D and trimming were determined from the DNA. The table has about 130,000 clones, around four fifths seen once. A word on this clone: Its antigen is as yet unknown.

Study-wide results and limits: What was likely a sequencing artifact was a cluster of highly shared sequence variants. Serostatus for CMV was the only available immune exposure information.

Germline V gene sequence: CDR1 MNHEY, CDR2 SVGAGI. The CDR3 totals 15 residues. V shed 2 bases, J shed 8 bases, and the junction held 7 bases outside the gene matches. The sequence came from a woman between 35 and 50 years old in good health and CMV-seropositive. The specimen was PBMCs. The chain uses TRBV6-5 and TRBJ2-1; 9 nucleotides agree with TRBD2. The chain's CDR3 is CASSYAGLAEDEQFF. Here the CDR3 DNA reads TGTGCCAGCAGTTACGCGGGACTAGCTGAGGATGAGCAGTTCTTC.